This T cell receptor beta chain emerged from a study of OX40 agonist ivuxolimab in advanced cancers. Turning to the study itself: The study treated patients with ivuxolimab, an agonistic anti-OX40 (CD134) antibody. Each patient was given ivuxolimab into a vein every 2 weeks, at 0.01 to 10 mg/kg.

Germline V CDR1 and CDR2: GTSNPN, SVGIG (reference sequence). The V segment lost 3 bases and the J segment 7 bases; nucleotides outside the gene matches: 8. CDR3 length: 14 amino acids. This clone has more than one count but fewer than ten. Profiling relied on immunoSEQ multiplex PCR, and the TCRdb table lists in-frame clones only, not all of them. The sample holds 65,000 to 95,000 clones, about four fifths seen once. The gene calls are TRBV30 and TRBJ1-2; 10 bases are a match to TRBD1. Sequencing used CD4+ or CD8+ T cells sorted from blood, obtained in a trial of the OX40 agonist ivuxolimab. This clonotype originated in an adult with an advanced solid tumor such as melanoma, head and neck, liver or kidney cancer. CDR3 protein: CAWSPGTGAGGYTF. The CDR3 DNA follows: TGTGCCTGGAGCCCAGGGACAGGGGCTGGTGGCTACACCTTC.